One and the same sample provided the 14 T cell receptor beta chains below, sequenced in a study of blood T cell repertoires in COVID-19. TCRdb's table, derived via immunoSEQ multiplex PCR, lists solely in-frame clones and lacks some. The data contain about 300,000 clones, 91% of them singletons. Material: peripheral blood. These receptors originate from a woman in her 30s with COVID-19, enrolled during active disease.

This chain uses TRBV2 with TRBJ2-7, with 11 bases that match TRBD2. Unmatched junction bases numbered 8, after V lost 7 bases and J lost 0 bases. The germline V gene has CDR1 SNHLY and CDR2 FYNNEI. The CDR3 sequence is 16 residues long. For the CDR3, the DNA is TGTGCCAGCATCGATACTAGCGGGAGCCTCTCCTACGAGCAGTACTTC. Translation gives CASIDTSGSLSYEQYF.

The chain recombines TRBV7-2 with TRBJ1-1; 7 bases fit TRBD1. From germline, CDR1 is SGHTA and CDR2 FQGNSA. CDR3 length: 14 residues. Losses at the gene ends were 0 bases for V and 9 bases for J; bases not matched to a gene: 7. The CDR3 DNA reads as TGTGCCAGCAGCTTAGCGGGAATGACAGGGCAAGCTTTCTTT. Its translation is CASSLAGMTGQAFF.

The V and J genes are TRBV27 and TRBJ2-7, with TRBD2 as a possible D gene (5 bases). Trimming cost V 8 bases and J 7 bases, with 15 bases left between them. CDR1 MNHEY and CDR2 SMNVEV come from the germline V gene (reference sequence). The CDR3 length is 12 residues. CDR3 protein: CASADLAGEQYF. The CDR3 DNA sequence: TGTGCCAGCGCGGACTTGGCGGGTGAGCAGTACTTC.

V and J are TRBV24-1 and TRBJ1-2; 8 nucleotides agree with TRBD1. The CDR3 is made up of 15 amino acids. Germline V gives CDR1 KGHDR, CDR2 SFDVKD. The V and J ends lost 4 bases and 6 bases, in that order; junction bases with no gene match: 9. CDR3 amino acids: CATSDPSTGEDGYTF. CDR3 DNA sequence: TGTGCCACCAGTGACCCTTCGACAGGGGAAGATGGCTACACCTTC.

The table lists this clone with a few counts. V gene TRBV4-2 combines with J gene TRBJ1-3; D perhaps matches TRBD1 (5 bases). The CDR3 runs to 15 residues. The germline gives CDR1 LGHNA, CDR2 YNFKEQ. Trimming pared 4 bases from V and 2 bases from J, leaving 12 bases between. CDR3 sequence reads: CASSPRRGAGNTIYF. The CDR3, as DNA: TGTGCCAGCAGCCCCCGGAGGGGAGCTGGAAACACCATATATTTT.

The rearrangement links TRBV29-1 to TRBJ2-6; D call uncertain. Germline V lookup: CDR1 SQVTM, CDR2 ANQGSEA. Trimming left V 6 bases short and J 0 bases short, with 6 bases between. CDR3 size: 13 residues. CDR3 DNA sequence: TGCAGCGTGCAGATCTCTGGGGCCAACGTCCTGACTTTC. Translating gives CSVQISGANVLTF.

This chain joins TRBV6-4 and TRBJ1-1, with D hard to call. Trimming pared 3 bases from V and 1 base from J, leaving 9 bases between. The CDR3 contains 14 residues. The germline gives CDR1 MRHNA, CDR2 SNTAGT. This CDR3 reads CASSETPENTEAFF. As DNA, the CDR3 is TGTGCCAGCAGTGAAACTCCTGAGAACACTGAAGCTTTCTTT.

The DNA for the CDR3 is TGCGCCAGCAGCGGGACAGCCTTTAATTCACCCCTCCACTTT. Translating gives CASSGTAFNSPLHF. The chain combines TRBV5-1 with TRBJ1-6, with 7 nucleotides matching TRBD1. CDR1 and CDR2 from the germline V gene are SGHRS and YFSETQ. J was trimmed by 6 bases and V by 4 bases; bases with no gene match: 4. The CDR3 spans 14 residues.

The chain uses TRBV2 and TRBJ2-3, with 8 bases lining up with TRBD1. Germline loops: CDR1 SNHLY, CDR2 FYNNEI. The J segment lost 3 bases and the V segment lost 11 bases, leaving 10 bases of the junction unmatched. The CDR3 has 14 residues. The CDR3 sequence is CAGTRDRLTDTQYF. The CDR3 coding sequence is TGTGCCGGTACCCGGGACAGGCTAACAGATACGCAGTATTTT.

In this sample, this clone turned up once. The V gene is TRBV29-1, the J gene TRBJ2-3, with D uncertain. Germline V gives CDR1 SQVTM, CDR2 ANQGSEA. The CDR3 covers 14 residues. V lost 6 bases to trimming and J lost 1 base, with 14 bases between them. CDR3 amino acids: CSVGYLDRTDTQYF. CDR3 coding DNA: TGCAGCGTCGGGTATTTAGACCGCACAGATACGCAGTATTTT.

The chain uses TRBV27 and TRBJ2-1; 10 bases agree with TRBD1. From germline, CDR1 is MNHEY and CDR2 SMNVEV (reference sequence). Losses at the gene ends were 3 bases for V and 14 bases for J; bases not matched to a gene: 1. This CDR3 region has 11 residues. CDR3: CASSFGTGEFF. In DNA form, the CDR3 reads TGTGCCAGCAGTTTCGGGACAGGGGAGTTCTTC.

V and J are TRBV10-3 and TRBJ2-5, with D possibly matching TRBD2 (5 bases). Trimming pared 6 bases from V and 6 bases from J, leaving 11 bases between. Germline CDR1 reads ENHRY; CDR2 reads SYGVKD. The CDR3 is made up of 12 amino acids. The CDR3 DNA sequence: TGTGCCATCAGGGGAGTCTCAAAGACCCAGTACTTC. Translation gives CAIRGVSKTQYF.

The chain uses TRBV19 and TRBJ1-2; 9 positions agree with TRBD1. Germline V CDR1 and CDR2: LNHDA, SQIVND (reference sequence). The CDR3 length is 15 residues. V gave up 4 bases and J gave up 5 bases; unmatched junction bases: 8. CDR3 DNA sequence: TGTGCCAGTAGTACCTCCGGGACAGGGTATTATGGCTACACCTTC. Its protein is CASSTSGTGYYGYTF.

J is TRBJ2-1 and V is TRBV6-5; possible D gene TRBD1, 8 bases. The V gene lost 7 bases and the J gene lost 6 bases, with 16 bases spanning the gap. Germline V lookup: CDR1 MNHEY, CDR2 SVGAGI. The CDR3 runs 14 residues. CDR3 residues: CASTVDREGNEQFF. The CDR3 coding sequence is TGTGCCAGCACCGTGGACAGGGAGGGCAATGAGCAGTTCTTC.